Listed here are 28 T cell receptor beta chains from one sample, sequenced in a study of OX40 agonist ivuxolimab in advanced cancers. Generated by immunoSEQ multiplex PCR, the TCRdb table keeps only in-frame clones and is missing some. The table lists about 76,000 clones, around 80% of them singletons. The material sequenced was CD4+ or CD8+ T cells sorted from blood, taken in a trial of the OX40 agonist ivuxolimab. The receptors originated from an adult with an advanced solid tumor such as melanoma, head and neck, liver or kidney cancer.

The genes are TRBV5-8 and TRBJ2-3; 10 positions agree with TRBD2. V dropped 2 bases and J dropped 3; count of bases not matched to a gene: 6. CDR1 is SGHTS, CDR2 YDEGEE, per germline. The CDR3 is 16 amino acids. The DNA of the CDR3 is TGTGCCAGCAGCTTAGGACTAGCGGATACGACAGATACGCAGTATTTT. This codes for CASSLGLADTTDTQYF. The full variable domain, rest sourced from reference TRBV5-8 and TRBJ2-3, is EAGVTQSPTHLIKTRGQQATLRCSPISGHTSVYWYQQALGLGLQFLLWYDEGEERNRGNFPPRFSGRQFPNYSSELNVNALELEDSALYLCASSLGLADTTDTQYFGPGTRLTVL.

This chain links TRBV19 with TRBJ2-5; 8 bases agree with TRBD1. With 7 bases clipped from V and 4 bases from J, the junction kept 11 bases outside the gene matches. From germline, CDR1 is LNHDA and CDR2 SQIVND (reference sequence). This CDR3 has 15 amino acids. CDR3: CASTLGGQGIETQYF. In nucleotides, the CDR3 is TGTGCCAGTACCCTCGGCGGACAGGGTATAGAGACCCAGTACTTC. Full variable domain (outside the CDR3, taken from reference TRBV19 and TRBJ2-5): DGGITQSPKYLFRKEGQNVTLSCEQNLNHDAMYWYRQDPGQGLRLIYYSQIVNDFQKGDIAEGYSVSREKKESFPLTVTSAQKNPTAFYLCASTLGGQGIETQYFGPGTRLLVL.

This clone was picked up one time. The chain combines TRBV5-1 with TRBJ2-5; D gene ambiguous. Trimming removed 0 bases at V and 5 bases at J, with 14 bases between. Germline CDR1 reads SGHRS; CDR2 reads YFSETQ. CDR3 length: 15 residues. The CDR3 loop is CASSLAGSGRETQYF. The CDR3 nucleotides read TGCGCCAGCAGCTTGGCTGGTAGTGGGCGGGAGACCCAGTACTTC.

This chain joins TRBV6-1 and TRBJ1-1; possible D gene TRBD1, 5 bases. V was trimmed by 6 bases and J by 12 bases, leaving 20 bases between them. Germline CDR1 is MNHNS and CDR2 is SASEGT. The CDR3 loop spans 13 amino acids. The CDR3 region is CASSQSQGIRTFF. The CDR3 DNA reads as TGTGCCAGCAGCCAGTCGCAGGGCATCAGGACTTTCTTT.

J is TRBJ1-2 and V is TRBV4-2, with TRBD1 matching over 7 bases. This CDR3 has 17 amino acids. The germline gives CDR1 LGHNA, CDR2 YNFKEQ. The junction had 15 bases not matched to a gene; V was cut back by 4 bases and J by 4 bases. The CDR3 protein is CASSPGTAEVLGYGYTF. Written as DNA, the CDR3 is TGTGCCAGCAGCCCAGGGACAGCTGAAGTATTGGGCTATGGCTACACCTTC.

The chain employs TRBV28 and TRBJ1-2; no clear D. Trimming removed 8 bases at V and 6 bases at J, with 22 bases between. From germline, CDR1 is MDHEN and CDR2 SYDVKM. This CDR3 comprises 15 residues. The CDR3, as DNA: TGTGCCAGCGGGAAACAGAGCTATAGAGGCGATGGCTACACCTTC. It encodes CASGKQSYRGDGYTF.

The rearrangement joins TRBV7-2 to TRBJ2-1, with 13 bases lining up with TRBD2. With 5 bases clipped from V and 7 bases from J, the junction kept 5 bases outside the gene matches. Germline assignment: CDR1 SGHTA and CDR2 FQGNSA. The CDR3 covers 15 residues. CDR3 amino acids: CASSILAGGLNEQFF. The CDR3, as DNA: TGTGCCAGCAGCATACTAGCGGGGGGGCTGAATGAGCAGTTCTTC.

The table lists this clone with a count of one. The J gene is TRBJ2-1, the V gene TRBV4-1; D is unresolved. The CDR3 has 14 amino acids. V was cut by 6 bases and J by 9 bases, with 18 bases left in between. From germline, CDR1 is MGHRA and CDR2 YSYEKL. The chain's CDR3 is CASRQTETVFEQFF. The CDR3 region has the DNA TGCGCCAGCAGACAGACCGAAACCGTCTTTGAGCAGTTCTTC.

The genes are TRBV5-1 and TRBJ1-2; D is perhaps TRBD1 (6 bases). CDR1 SGHRS and CDR2 YFSETQ come from the germline V gene. V gave up 3 bases and J gave up 2 bases, with 11 bases separating them. This CDR3 comprises 14 residues. The CDR3 sequence: CASSSGQWNYGYTF. CDR3 sequence (DNA): TGCGCCAGCAGCTCCGGACAGTGGAACTATGGCTACACCTTC.

As regards this clone: This sample includes further DNA sequences coding for the same CDR3. The gene calls are TRBV29-1 and TRBJ2-7; D call uncertain. The V end was cut by 1 base, the J end by 0 bases, with 10 bases between. Germline values: CDR1 SQVTM, CDR2 ANQGSEA. The CDR3 extends over 14 amino acids. The CDR3 bases are TGCAGCGTTGAAGGTGACGGCATCTCCTACGAGCAGTACTTC. Its translation: CSVEGDGISYEQYF.

V is TRBV4-2 and J is TRBJ2-7, with 7 nucleotides matching TRBD2. J gave up 2 bases and V 1 base, and 8 bases lay outside the gene matches. The germline gives CDR1 LGHNA, CDR2 YNFKEQ. CDR3 length: 16 amino acids. The chain's CDR3 is CASSQGGGGDPYEQYF. The CDR3 DNA reads TGTGCCAGCAGCCAAGGTGGGGGGGGTGATCCCTACGAGCAGTACTTC.

The V call is TRBV2, the J call TRBJ1-2; 7 nucleotides align to TRBD1. V gave up 7 bases and J gave up 4 bases; unmatched junction bases: 9. The CDR3 sequence is 14 residues long. The V gene's germline CDR1 is SNHLY and CDR2 FYNNEI. CDR3 DNA: TGTGCCAGCACTAGACAGGGAGGGGGCTATGGCTACACCTTC. It translates to CASTRQGGGYGYTF.

The chain carries TRBV28 and TRBJ1-2, with D unclear. Trimming shortened V by 3 bases and J by 4 bases, and 15 bases separated the two germline ends. The CDR3 is made up of 15 amino acids. The germline gives CDR1 MDHEN, CDR2 SYDVKM. For the CDR3, the DNA is TGTGCCAGCAGTTTCACCCTAGAACCCATCTATGGCTACACCTTC. Protein sequence: CASSFTLEPIYGYTF.

Comments on this clone: The same CDR3 also results from other DNA sequences found in this sample. The rearrangement uses TRBV6-5 and TRBJ1-5; tentatively, D is TRBD1 (5 bases). Per germline, CDR1 MNHEY and CDR2 SVGAGI. V dropped 5 bases and J dropped 4 bases, with 12 bases sitting between them. CDR3 length: 14 amino acids. For the CDR3, the DNA is TGTGCCAGCAGTCCCGGGGCTGGTAATCAGCCCCAGCATTTT. It specifies CASSPGAGNQPQHF.

This clone came up once. This chain links TRBV6-5 with TRBJ2-7; perhaps D is TRBD1 or TRBD2 (7 bases each). V lost 3 bases and J lost 4, with 13 bases in between. This CDR3 contains 14 residues. Per the germline V gene, CDR1 is MNHEY and CDR2 is SVGAGI. CDR3 coding DNA: TGTGCCAGCAGTTATCCAGGGGGGGCTTACGAGCAGTACTTC. It encodes CASSYPGGAYEQYF.

The rearrangement uses TRBV7-8 and TRBJ1-2; perhaps TRBD1 as D (6 bases). Deletions cut 5 bases from V and 4 bases from J, with 17 bases between. The CDR3 sequence is 15 residues long. Germline V gives CDR1 SGHVS, CDR2 FQNEAQ. The chain's CDR3 is CASSPGRDTSYGYTF. DNA of the CDR3: TGTGCCAGCAGCCCCGGGCGGGACACGAGCTATGGCTACACCTTC. The entire variable domain, with the rest obtained from reference TRBV7-8 and TRBJ1-2, is as follows: GAGVSQSPRYKVAKRGQDVALRCDPISGHVSLFWYQQALGQGPEFLTYFQNEAQLDKSGLPSDRFFAERPEGSVSTLKIQRTQQEDSAVYLCASSPGRDTSYGYTFGSGTRLTVV.

This chain joins TRBV29-1 and TRBJ2-7; D unresolved. Germline assignment: CDR1 SQVTM and CDR2 ANQGSEA. V lost 6 bases and J lost 0, with 9 bases in between. There are 12 residues in the CDR3. The CDR3 sequence: CSVGLYSYEQYF. In DNA form, the CDR3 reads TGCAGCGTAGGGTTATACTCCTACGAGCAGTACTTC.

V usage is TRBV6-1 and J usage is TRBJ1-2, with TRBD1 as a possible D gene (5 bases). The CDR3 totals 13 residues. V lost 5 bases to trimming and J lost 8 bases, with 15 bases between them. Germline V gives CDR1 MNHNS, CDR2 SASEGT. The CDR3 reads CASSPDIQSGYTF. The CDR3 coding sequence is TGTGCCAGCAGTCCGGACATTCAAAGCGGCTACACCTTC.

The rearrangement joins TRBV9 to TRBJ2-1, with a possible D match to TRBD2 (6 bases). From germline, CDR1 is SGDLS and CDR2 YYNGEE. CDR3 length: 15 amino acids. V was clipped by 0 bases and J by 6 bases, with 13 bases between them. CDR3 region: CASSVDPYSGNEQFF. The CDR3, as DNA: TGTGCCAGCAGCGTAGATCCTTATAGCGGCAATGAGCAGTTCTTC. Filled out from reference TRBV9 and TRBJ2-1, the complete variable domain reads DSGVTQTPKHLITATGQRVTLRCSPRSGDLSVYWYQQSLDQGLQFLIQYYNGEERAKGNILERFSAQQFPDLHSELNLSSLELGDSALYFCASSVDPYSGNEQFFGPGTRLTVL.

The chain uses TRBV4-2 and TRBJ2-5; TRBD2 might be the D (6 bases). CDR1 and CDR2 (germline): LGHNA, YNFKEQ. Trimming removed 4 bases at V and 5 bases at J, with 11 bases between. The CDR3 contains 13 residues. The CDR3 reads CASSPRERETQYF. The DNA of the CDR3 is TGTGCCAGCAGCCCCCGGGAGAGGGAGACCCAGTACTTC.

Here the CDR3 DNA reads TGTGCCAGCAGTTTCCATTCCGCGGACGAGCAGTACTTC. Amino acids: CASSFHSADEQYF. The V call is TRBV27, the J call TRBJ2-7, with D unresolved. V lost 3 bases, J lost 5 bases, and 11 bases lay in between. Germline assignment: CDR1 MNHEY and CDR2 SMNVEV (reference sequence). This CDR3 region has 13 residues.

The chain joins TRBV5-1 to TRBJ2-3; no clear D. Trimming cost V 1 base and J 3 bases, with 3 bases left between them. Germline V gene data show CDR1 as SGHRS and CDR2 as YFSETQ. The CDR3 loop spans 12 amino acids. The CDR3, as DNA: TGCGCCAGCAGCTTGAGGACAGATACGCAGTATTTT. Its translation is CASSLRTDTQYF.

The chain has TRBV28 and TRBJ1-1; a weak D match, TRBD1 (5 bases). The germline V gene has CDR1 MDHEN and CDR2 SYDVKM. Trimming removed 6 bases at V and 1 base at J, with 15 bases between. The CDR3 is 15 amino acids. Written as DNA, the CDR3 is TGTGCCAGCAGAATTCTCTCGACAGCGAACACTGAAGCTTTCTTT. Translating gives CASRILSTANTEAFF. The whole variable domain, remainder taken from reference TRBV28 and TRBJ1-1, is DVKVTQSSRYLVKRTGEKVFLECVQDMDHENMFWYRQDPGLGLRLIYFSYDVKMKEKGDIPEGYSVSREKKERFSLILESASTNQTSMYLCASRILSTANTEAFFGQGTRLTVV.

The chain carries TRBV7-7 and TRBJ2-7; D is uncertain. Germline-derived CDR1 and CDR2 are SSHAT and FNYEAQ (reference sequence). CDR3 length: 12 residues. Trimming removed 2 bases at V and 5 bases at J, with 7 bases between. The CDR3 nucleotides read TGTGCCAGCAGCTTAAATGGTAACGAGCAGTACTTC. Translated, it gives CASSLNGNEQYF.

CDR3 nucleotide sequence: TGCGCCAGCAGCCAAGAGCCGGGGGACGCGAGCTCCTACAATGAGCAGTTCTTC. Translating gives CASSQEPGDASSYNEQFF. The V gene is TRBV4-1, the J gene TRBJ2-1, with D possibly TRBD2 on 6 matching bases. This CDR3 region has 18 residues. Trimming removed 0 bases at V and 0 bases at J, with 15 bases between. The germline CDR1 and CDR2 sequences are MGHRA and YSYEKL.

The chain is built from TRBV6-1 and TRBJ2-3; D gene ambiguous. The ends were cut back, 4 bases at V and 4 bases at J, with 9 bases in the middle. From germline, CDR1 is MNHNS and CDR2 SASEGT. The CDR3 has 13 residues. The CDR3 DNA reads TGTGCCAGCAGTGGGGTTGGACCAGATACGCAGTATTTT. Its protein is CASSGVGPDTQYF.

The J gene is TRBJ1-1, the V gene TRBV5-5; 12 bases are a match to TRBD1. CDR3 length: 16 residues. Germline-derived CDR1 and CDR2 are SGHKS and YYEKEE (reference sequence). The ends lost 9 bases at V and 1 base at J; junction bases unmatched: 10. The CDR3 DNA reads as TGTGCCATACCGTCGGGACAGGGGGCGTCGAACACTGAAGCTTTCTTT. Its protein product is CAIPSGQGASNTEAFF.

The chain is built from TRBV7-2 and TRBJ2-1, with unresolved D. CDR1 and CDR2 from the germline V gene are SGHTA and FQGNSA. V lost 6 bases to trimming and J lost 0 bases, with 9 bases between them. This CDR3 contains 14 residues. The chain's CDR3 is CASSRTVSYNEQFF. The CDR3 region has the DNA TGTGCCAGCAGTAGGACCGTCTCCTACAATGAGCAGTTCTTC. Looking up the rest from reference TRBV7-2 and TRBJ2-1 gives the full variable domain: GAGVSQSPSNKVTEKGKDVELRCDPISGHTALYWYRQSLGQGLEFLIYFQGNSAPDKSGLPSDRFSAERTGGSVSTLTIQRTQQEDSAVYLCASSRTVSYNEQFFGPGTRLTVL.